This record looks at one T cell receptor beta chain sequence and its context. Its antigen is not identified. The entry originates in a study of blood T cells in healthy people across ages. Points from the study as a whole: Across the age range, TCR beta diversity per million T cells fell in a roughly linear way.

For the second PCR, which ran for 7 to 11 cycles, a sample-barcoded 5' primer and a J-beta primer mix were used. One entry per CDR3 protein, called by TCRdb with MiXCR from the 5' RACE reads. The sample carries about 1,000,000 distinct CDR3 sequences, around 45% recorded once. V dropped 3 bases and J dropped 8; count of bases not matched to a gene: 15. Germline values: CDR1 MDHEN, CDR2 SYDVKM. The CDR3 consists of 16 residues. The chain links TRBV28 to TRBJ1-1, with 7 bases lining up with TRBD1. The sequence was obtained from a woman aged 60-75 years in good health. Material: blood. Here the CDR3 reads CASSLFDEGAHPEAFF. In nucleotides, the CDR3 is TGTGCCAGCAGTTTGTTCGATGAGGGGGCGCATCCGGAAGCTTTCTTT.